The clone carrying this T cell receptor (beta chain) was picked up a small number of times. Antigen: not known. This entry is derived from a study of cytomegalovirus exposure and HLA in healthy donors. CDR3 size: 12 residues. V lost 6 bases and J 7 bases, leaving 12 bases between the germline ends. CDR1 and CDR2 (germline): MNHNY, SVGAGI (reference sequence). General study points: It emerged from a later analysis that several of the most significant clusters appeared to be linked to common viral pathogens.

The PCR employed 60 Vbeta primers together with 13 Jbeta primers. The protocol was immunoSEQ multiplex PCR, while the TCRdb copy is restricted to in-frame clones and leaves out a portion. The data hold around 170,000 clones, with approximately 84% observed a single time. The chain recombines TRBV6-6 with TRBJ1-1, with D possibly being TRBD1 (6 bases). What was sequenced was PBMCs. This TCR derives from a girl between 5 and 17 years old in good health and CMV-seropositive. In nucleotides, the CDR3 is TGTGCCAGCAGACAATCAGGGGATGAAGCTTTCTTT. It codes for CASRQSGDEAFF.